This T cell receptor (beta chain) came from a study of regulatory T cells in long-lasting Graves disease. As for the study in general: The study enrolled newly diagnosed Graves' patients on antithyroid drugs under 3 months.

The time point is: newly diagnosed GD, antithyroid drugs for less than 3 months. RNA from PBMCs was the source of the TCR library. This clonotype was observed at least ten times. Trimming left V 1 base short and J 2 bases short, with 15 bases between. The CDR3 runs to 16 residues. Germline CDR1 reads LGHDT; CDR2 reads YNNKEL (reference sequence). Relying on iRepertoire HTBI primers and Arm-PCR of CDR3 regions, the team built TCR beta libraries. TCRdb called the multiplex PCR reads again in MiXCR, with one record for every CDR3 protein. In the table there are under 500,000 distinct CDR3 sequences, roughly 15% of which are singletons. This sample also belongs to another study, concerning T cells in Graves' hyperthyroidism and ophthalmopathy.

Sequenced material: peripheral blood mononuclear cells (PBMCs), taken at new diagnosis, from a patient treated with antithyroid drugs. The gene calls are TRBV3-1 and TRBJ2-7, with D perhaps matching TRBD2 (6 bases). The TCR sequence derives from a woman in her twenties or thirties with Graves disease. The DNA for the CDR3 is TGTGCCAGCAGCCAAGGTTCACTAGCTTTTCCCTACGAGCAGTACTTC. Its translation: CASSQGSLAFPYEQYF.